The rows below give T cell receptor beta chains drawn from one sample of a study of T cell responses to AZD1222 COVID-19 vaccine. Data came from immunoSEQ multiplex PCR; TCRdb stores just in-frame clones and leaves some out. The sample yields about 86,000 clones, approximately 89% seen once. Sample: peripheral blood, taken 28 days after the second AZD1222 dose. The origin of the receptors is an adult who received the AZD1222 COVID-19 vaccine. CDR3s include the opening cysteine and the closing phenylalanine or tryptophan. The D gene is left open where the match is weak. Clone sizes are given selectively: once, few, many, or a class where the clone is expanded.

clone size: once; V gene: TRBV6-2/TRBV6-3; D gene: .; J gene: TRBJ2-3; CDR3 DNA: TGTGCCAGCAGTTACATCCCGGGACGCACAGATACGCAGTATTTT; CDR3 protein: CASSYIPGRTDTQYF
clone size: .; V gene: TRBV7-3; D gene: .; J gene: TRBJ1-1; CDR3 DNA: TGTGCCAGCTCGCCAGGGGCAGGGACTGAAGCTTTCTTT; CDR3 protein: CASSPGAGTEAFF
clone size: once; V gene: TRBV2; D gene: TRBD1; J gene: TRBJ1-6; CDR3 DNA: TGTGCCAGCACGGGGGACAGGGGAGGTCGTAATTCACCCCTCCACTTT; CDR3 protein: CASTGDRGGRNSPLHF
clone size: .; V gene: TRBV12-3/TRBV12-4; D gene: .; J gene: TRBJ1-5; CDR3 DNA: TGTGCCAGCACCTCAGAAAGACAGAAGCCCCAGCATTTT; CDR3 protein: CASTSERQKPQHF
clone size: .; V gene: TRBV19; D gene: .; J gene: TRBJ1-1; CDR3 DNA: TGTGCCAGTAGTATAGATACCGAGTCTGAAGCTTTCTTT; CDR3 protein: CASSIDTESEAFF
clone size: .; V gene: TRBV9; D gene: .; J gene: TRBJ1-1; CDR3 DNA: TGTGCCAGCAGCGTAGCCCTAGGTCCCGGCACTGAAGCTTTCTTT; CDR3 protein: CASSVALGPGTEAFF
clone size: .; V gene: TRBV9; D gene: .; J gene: TRBJ2-5; CDR3 DNA: TGTGCCAGCAGCGTAGGTGGGGGAAAGTACCAAGAGACCCAGTACTTC; CDR3 protein: CASSVGGGKYQETQYF
clone size: .; V gene: TRBV7-3; D gene: TRBD2; J gene: TRBJ2-3; CDR3 DNA: TGTGCCAGCAGCTCCGGGGGGTTCGCTAGCACAGATACGCAGTATTTT; CDR3 protein: CASSSGGFASTDTQYF
clone size: .; V gene: TRBV6-2/TRBV6-3; D gene: .; J gene: TRBJ2-1; CDR3 DNA: TGTGCCAGCAGTCTTCAGGGATACAATGAGCAGTTCTTC; CDR3 protein: CASSLQGYNEQFF
clone size: once; V gene: TRBV30; D gene: .; J gene: TRBJ2-6; CDR3 DNA: TGTGCCTGGAACGTAGGAAGCTCTGGGGCCAACGTCCTGACTTTC; CDR3 protein: CAWNVGSSGANVLTF